Below are 17 T cell receptor beta chains sequenced from a single sample in a study of blood T cell repertoires in COVID-19. Only in-frame clones appear in the TCRdb table, and some are missing; sequencing was by immunoSEQ multiplex PCR. The sample consists of over 30,000 clones, over 75% of them appearing once. Material: peripheral blood. The receptors originated from a woman in her sixties or seventies with active COVID-19.

This chain joins TRBV2 and TRBJ1-1; D might be TRBD1 (5 bases). The CDR3 runs 16 residues. In germline, CDR1 is SNHLY, CDR2 FYNNEI. Trimming removed 2 bases at V and 0 bases at J, with 13 bases between. The CDR3 loop reads CASSEYGGLMNTEAFF. The CDR3 DNA follows: TGTGCCAGCAGTGAATACGGGGGACTTATGAACACTGAAGCTTTCTTT.

This chain joins TRBV5-6 and TRBJ2-1; 8 bases align to TRBD1. The junction had 15 bases not matched to a gene; V was cut back by 4 bases and J by 12 bases. Germline V lookup: CDR1 SGHDT, CDR2 YYEEEE. The CDR3 runs 15 residues. CDR3 sequence: CASSVPGQAINRQFF. CDR3 DNA: TGTGCCAGCAGCGTTCCGGGACAGGCAATAAATCGGCAGTTCTTC.

The chain combines TRBV6-1 with TRBJ2-1; D gene ambiguous. The CDR3 length is 14 residues. V was clipped by 3 bases and J by 0 bases, with 6 bases between them. The germline CDR1 and CDR2 sequences are MNHNS and SASEGT. Here the CDR3 DNA reads TGTGCCAGCAGTGACAGTACCTCCTACAATGAGCAGTTCTTC. This sequence encodes CASSDSTSYNEQFF.

The chain combines TRBV29-1 with TRBJ1-1; D is ambiguous. Trimming took 0 bases from V and 3 from J, leaving 14 bases between them. Germline-derived CDR1 and CDR2 are SQVTM and ANQGSEA. CDR3 size: 15 residues. The CDR3 nucleotides are TGCAGCGTTGAAGATATCGCCCCGGGGTACACTGAAGCTTTCTTT. This encodes CSVEDIAPGYTEAFF.

The chain combines TRBV5-1 with TRBJ2-2; D may be TRBD1 (5 bases). Germline-derived CDR1 and CDR2 are SGHRS and YFSETQ. The CDR3 has 14 amino acids. Trimming pared 4 bases from V and 6 bases from J, leaving 13 bases between. The CDR3 region is CASSVQGRAGELFF. DNA for the CDR3: TGCGCCAGCAGCGTTCAGGGTAGGGCCGGGGAGCTGTTTTTT.

V gene TRBV5-4 combines with J gene TRBJ2-7; 8 bases match TRBD1. In germline, CDR1 is SGHNT, CDR2 YYREEE (reference sequence). This CDR3 is built from 13 residues. V was pared by 4 bases and J by 6 bases, with 6 bases of the junction left unmatched. The CDR3 sequence: CASSEDRVAEQYF. The CDR3 DNA reads as TGTGCCAGCAGCGAGGACAGGGTGGCCGAGCAGTACTTC.

The chain is built from TRBV2 and TRBJ2-1; 9 bases are shared with TRBD1. This CDR3 contains 16 residues. Germline V gene data show CDR1 as SNHLY and CDR2 as FYNNEI. V was pared by 7 bases and J by 3 bases, with 10 bases of the junction left unmatched. The CDR3, as DNA: TGTGCCAGCACCGGGACCGGGACAGGGATCTACAATGAGCAGTTCTTC. Translating gives CASTGTGTGIYNEQFF. Complete variable domain (other parts from reference TRBV2 and TRBJ2-1): EPEVTQTPSHQVTQMGQEVILRCVPISNHLYFYWYRQILGQKVEFLVSFYNNEISEKSEIFDDQFSVERPDGSNFTLKIRSTKLEDSAMYFCASTGTGTGIYNEQFFGPGTRLTVL.

This clone was seen only a few times. This rearrangement joins TRBV4-1 to TRBJ2-7; perhaps TRBD2 as D (5 bases). Germline CDR1 and CDR2: MGHRA and YSYEKL. V dropped 0 bases and J dropped 3 bases, with 12 bases sitting between them. The CDR3 length is 15 residues. CDR3 DNA sequence: TGCGCCAGCAGCCAAGATTTTGGACTTTACTACGAGCAGTACTTC. Its protein is CASSQDFGLYYEQYF.

The V gene is TRBV5-5, the J gene TRBJ1-1; perhaps TRBD1 as D (6 bases). CDR3 length: 16 residues. Trimming left V 0 bases short and J 6 bases short, with 18 bases between. The germline V gene has CDR1 SGHKS and CDR2 YYEKEE (reference sequence). CDR3 sequence: CASSLAIPRGASEAFF. For the CDR3, the DNA is TGTGCCAGCAGCTTGGCTATCCCCAGGGGCGCATCTGAAGCTTTCTTT.

The chain is built from TRBV9 and TRBJ2-3, with 8 bases lining up with TRBD2. After removal of 2 bases from V and 0 bases from J, the junction contained 2 bases not matched to a gene. Germline V gene lookup returns CDR1 SGDLS and CDR2 YYNGEE. This CDR3 comprises 15 residues. The CDR3 sequence is CASSVASGSTDTQYF. The CDR3 DNA follows: TGTGCCAGCAGCGTGGCTAGCGGGAGCACAGATACGCAGTATTTT.

J is TRBJ1-4 and V is TRBV19, with 7 nucleotides matching TRBD1. Per germline, CDR1 LNHDA and CDR2 SQIVND (reference sequence). The CDR3 is 15 residues long. The ends lost 4 bases at V and 6 bases at J; junction bases unmatched: 8. The CDR3 DNA is TGTGCCAGTAGTAGGAAGGGACAGCAAGATGAAAAACTGTTTTTT. Protein sequence: CASSRKGQQDEKLFF.

This rearrangement joins TRBV18 to TRBJ2-3; a weak D match, TRBD1 (5 bases). Germline V gene lookup returns CDR1 KGHSH and CDR2 LQKENI. CDR3 length: 14 residues. Trimming shortened V by 6 bases and J by 6 bases, and 16 bases separated the two germline ends. The CDR3 is CASSPPQGSDTQYF. CDR3 in DNA: TGTGCCAGCTCTCCGCCCCAGGGATCCGATACGCAGTATTTT.

This clone was detected once. The V call is TRBV3-1 (or the pseudogene TRBV3-2), the J call TRBJ2-5; a weak D match, TRBD2 (5 bases). Trimming took off 1 base at V and 1 base at J, with 10 bases between the two ends. From germline, CDR1 is LGHDT and CDR2 YNNKEL (reference sequence). The CDR3 covers 15 residues. The CDR3 region has the DNA TGTGCCAGCAGCCAAGCGGGAAATATCCAAGAGACCCAGTACTTC. Translation gives CASSQAGNIQETQYF.

The rearrangement joins TRBV4-1 to TRBJ2-1; a possible D gene is TRBD2 (5 bases). The V and J ends lost 1 base and 2 bases respectively, with 9 bases between them. Germline V gene sequence: CDR1 MGHRA, CDR2 YSYEKL. The CDR3 covers 15 residues. CDR3 in DNA: TGCGCCAGCAGCCAAGTTGAGGGAACCTACAATGAGCAGTTCTTC. Its translation is CASSQVEGTYNEQFF.

The chain recombines TRBV18 with TRBJ1-2; weak D call: TRBD1 (6 bases). Trimming removed 4 bases at V and 2 bases at J, with 14 bases between. CDR1 and CDR2 (germline): KGHSH, LQKENI. CDR3 length: 15 amino acids. The CDR3 protein is CASSLNTGLNYGYTF. The DNA for the CDR3 is TGTGCCAGCTCACTGAATACAGGGTTAAACTATGGCTACACCTTC.

This clone appeared once. The V gene is TRBV28, the J gene TRBJ1-1; no firm D call. The length of the CDR3 is 13 residues. The germline CDR1 and CDR2 sequences are MDHEN and SYDVKM. The V gene lost 5 bases and the J gene lost 7 bases, with 14 bases spanning the gap. DNA of the CDR3: TGTGCCAGCAGTCTTCTCGGCCGGGATGAAGCTTTCTTT. Translation: CASSLLGRDEAFF.

This chain connects TRBV19 to TRBJ2-7, with 10 bases matching TRBD2. The germline gives CDR1 LNHDA, CDR2 SQIVND (reference sequence). J was trimmed by 9 bases and V by 2 bases; bases with no gene match: 13. The CDR3 is made up of 16 amino acids. CDR3 loop: CASSISGSGGAYPQYF. In DNA, the CDR3 is TGTGCCAGTAGTATAAGCGGAAGCGGGGGGGCCTATCCGCAGTACTTC.